This is a list of T cell receptor beta chains from one sample in a study of T cells after yellow fever vaccination. TCRdb re-derived calls from the 5' RACE reads in MiXCR, one entry per CDR3 protein. The repertoire has about 430,000 distinct CDR3 sequences, roughly a sixth of them found once; the top ten carry roughly a sixth. Sequencing used PBMCs, obtained before the yellow fever booster vaccination. The receptors stem from a man between 18 and 29 years old who received the YFV17D yellow fever vaccine. Both conserved end residues are part of each CDR3. D genes are given only for firm matches. Clone size appears in some rows only: once, few, many, or a class for an expanded clone.

clone_size	cdr3_length	v_call	j_call	d_call	cdr3_aa	cdr3_nt
.	13	TRBV7-2	TRBJ1-5	.	CASSWDNNQPQHF	TGTGCCAGCAGCTGGGACAACAATCAGCCCCAGCATTTT
.	13	TRBV7-9	TRBJ2-3	.	CASRSTSTDTQYF	TGTGCCAGCAGGTCGACTAGCACAGATACGCAGTATTTT
few	12	TRBV29-1	TRBJ1-4	.	CSVVQGPEKLFF	TGCAGCGTTGTTCAGGGACCTGAAAAACTGTTTTTT
few	12	TRBV6-2/TRBV6-3	TRBJ1-5	.	CASSYGAGYQHF	TGTGCCAGCAGTTACGGGGCAGGCTATCAGCATTTT
.	13	TRBV4-2	TRBJ2-1	.	CASSHGRVDEQFF	TGTGCCAGCAGCCACGGGAGAGTCGATGAGCAGTTCTTC
.	13	TRBV25-1	TRBJ2-7	.	CASSGGVHHEQYF	TGTGCCAGCAGTGGGGGGGTACACCACGAGCAGTACTTC
.	13	TRBV29-1	TRBJ2-1	TRBD1	CSFRQGERGEQFF	TGCAGCTTTAGACAGGGGGAAAGAGGTGAGCAGTTCTTC
.	18	TRBV7-2	TRBJ2-3	TRBD2	CASSLVLLAGGQGDTQYF	TGTGCCAGCAGCTTAGTCTTACTAGCGGGGGGTCAAGGAGATACGCAGTATTTT
few	14	TRBV27	TRBJ2-7	.	CASSFPLGAYEQYF	TGTGCCAGCAGTTTCCCTTTAGGCGCCTACGAGCAGTACTTC
few	13	TRBV10-3	TRBJ1-5	.	CAISDRGGQPQHF	TGTGCCATCAGTGACAGGGGTGGTCAGCCCCAGCATTTT
few	14	TRBV9	TRBJ1-5	.	CASSVDGAHQPQHF	TGTGCCAGCAGCGTAGATGGGGCCCATCAGCCCCAGCATTTT
.	12	TRBV7-2	TRBJ2-5	.	CASSYRAETQYF	TGTGCCAGCAGTTACAGGGCGGAGACCCAGTACTTC
.	15	TRBV5-1	TRBJ1-3	TRBD1	CASSIRQGGGNTIYF	TGCGCCAGCAGCATACGACAGGGAGGAGGAAACACCATATATTTT
few	15	TRBV5-1	TRBJ2-3	TRBD1	CASSRGQTDADTQYF	TGCGCCAGCAGCCGGGGACAGACAGACGCAGATACGCAGTATTTT
.	15	TRBV27	TRBJ1-5	.	CASSPLEGSNQPQHF	TGTGCCAGCAGTCCCCTCGAGGGAAGCAATCAGCCCCAGCATTTT
.	15	TRBV9	TRBJ2-3	TRBD1	CASSVATGLPDTQYF	TGTGCCAGCAGCGTAGCGACAGGGTTACCAGATACGCAGTATTTT
few	14	TRBV18	TRBJ1-2	TRBD1	CASSPEGQGVGYTF	TGTGCCAGCTCACCAGAGGGACAGGGAGTAGGCTACACCTTC
.	11	TRBV20-1	TRBJ2-5	.	CSARRQETQYF	TGCAGTGCTAGACGACAAGAGACCCAGTACTTC
few	13	TRBV20-1	TRBJ1-6	TRBD1	CSATGTGSSPLHF	TGCAGCGCGACCGGGACAGGGAGTTCACCCCTCCACTTT
many	12	TRBV5-5	TRBJ2-7	.	CASSLTSYEQYF	TGTGCCAGCAGCCTCACCTCCTACGAGCAGTACTTC
few	14	TRBV3-1	TRBJ1-1	.	CASTSTDMNTEAFF	TGTGCCAGCACCTCGACCGATATGAACACTGAAGCTTTCTTT
.	11	TRBV7-9	TRBJ1-1	.	CASLLNAEAFF	TGTGCCAGCCTCTTAAACGCTGAAGCTTTCTTT
.	18	TRBV19	TRBJ2-1	.	CASSMVLAIGPKHNEQFF	TGTGCCAGTAGTATGGTTCTAGCCATAGGGCCTAAACACAATGAGCAGTTCTTC
few	14	TRBV5-1	TRBJ2-1	.	CASKLQGSVYEQFF	TGCGCCAGCAAATTACAGGGTAGCGTCTATGAGCAGTTCTTC
few	11	TRBV28	TRBJ1-1	.	CASSILVEAFF	.
few	16	TRBV6-6	TRBJ2-1	TRBD2	CASSPRLAGARNEQFF	TGTGCCAGCAGTCCCCGACTAGCGGGGGCTCGAAATGAGCAGTTCTTC
many	14	TRBV7-3	TRBJ2-1	.	CASSLTAGTNEQFF	TGTGCCAGCAGCTTAACGGCCGGGACCAATGAGCAGTTCTTC
.	14	TRBV4-3	TRBJ2-2	TRBD2	CASRREGLGGELFF	TGCGCCAGCAGGAGGGAGGGACTGGGCGGGGAGCTGTTTTTT
.	14	TRBV27	TRBJ1-1	.	CASSFKPGGTEAFF	TGTGCCAGCAGTTTTAAACCGGGGGGCACTGAAGCTTTCTTT
few	18	TRBV3-1	TRBJ1-1	.	CASSFYPRSGSPNTEAFF	TGTGCCAGCAGCTTTTATCCCCGTTCCGGGAGCCCGAACACTGAAGCTTTCTTT
.	13	TRBV10-3	TRBJ1-1	TRBD1	CAISRTGLAEAFF	TGTGCCATCTCCCGGACAGGGCTCGCTGAAGCTTTCTTT
.	13	TRBV29-1	TRBJ2-4	.	CSVEDLAKNIQYF	TGCAGCGTTGAAGACCTAGCCAAAAACATTCAGTACTTC
few	14	TRBV5-6	TRBJ2-2	.	CASSPTSNTGELFF	TGTGCCAGCAGCCCCACATCGAACACCGGGGAGCTGTTTTTT
.	14	TRBV7-6	TRBJ2-5	.	CASSYGGPQETQYF	TGTGCCAGCAGCTACGGTGGGCCCCAAGAGACCCAGTACTTC
.	16	TRBV4-2	TRBJ2-5	TRBD2	CASSQNSGGDYETQYF	TGTGCCAGCAGCCAGAATAGCGGGGGGGATTATGAGACCCAGTACTTC
.	16	TRBV15	TRBJ1-2	TRBD1	CATSSLGRGRGYGYTF	TGTGCCACCAGCAGTTTGGGCAGGGGGCGAGGTTATGGCTACACCTTC
.	14	TRBV6-5	TRBJ2-5	TRBD2	CASTPGLAIETQYF	TGTGCCAGCACCCCGGGACTAGCTATCGAGACCCAGTACTTC
many	14	TRBV6-5	TRBJ2-3	.	CASSYSASTDTQYF	TGTGCCAGCAGTTACTCGGCTAGCACAGATACGCAGTATTTT
few	12	TRBV12-3/TRBV12-4	TRBJ1-2	.	CASGLWGGGYTF	TGTGCCAGCGGATTGTGGGGCGGGGGCTACACCTTC
.	15	TRBV4-2	TRBJ1-4	TRBD1	CASSPGDRDGEKLFF	TGTGCCAGCAGCCCGGGCGACAGGGACGGAGAAAAACTGTTTTTT